This T cell receptor (beta chain) was obtained from a study of blood T cell repertoires in COVID-19. Germline values: CDR1 SNHLY, CDR2 FYNNEI. This CDR3 is 14 amino acids long. V lost 6 bases to trimming and J lost 6 bases, with 14 bases between them. Data came from immunoSEQ multiplex PCR; TCRdb stores just in-frame clones and leaves some out. The table records some 200,000 clones, less than 85% of them present only once. The sequenced material came from peripheral blood. This clonotype originated in a woman in her 70s with acute or convalescent COVID-19. The genes are TRBV2 and TRBJ2-2, with a weak D call TRBD2 (5 bases). CDR3 DNA: TGTGCCAGCAGGGGAGAGGTCGTGGCCGGGGAGCTGTTTTTT. Residues: CASRGEVVAGELFF.